Reported below is one T cell receptor beta chain. Other DNA variants within this sample encode the same CDR3. The CDR3 covers 14 residues. V dropped 4 bases and J dropped 3; count of bases not matched to a gene: 7. Germline assignment: CDR1 SGHRS and CDR2 YFSETQ. The sample comes from a study of blood T cell repertoires in COVID-19. Sequencing used immunoSEQ multiplex PCR; TCRdb keeps in-frame clones, though not all of them. The table records 55,000 to 65,000 clones, just over 90% of them present only once. The specimen was peripheral blood. V gene TRBV5-1 combines with J gene TRBJ2-7, with 7 bases matching TRBD1. The clonotype originates from a human donor in a cohort sampled during active COVID-19. Written as DNA, the CDR3 is TGCGCCAGCAGCCGAGACAGGGATAGCTACGAGCAGTACTTC. It is translated as CASSRDRDSYEQYF.